The 32 T cell receptor beta chains below all came from one sample that was sequenced in a study of cytomegalovirus exposure and HLA in healthy donors. In the PCR, 60 Vbeta and 13 Jbeta primers were used. Repertoires were generated with immunoSEQ multiplex PCR, while TCRdb's copy carries only in-frame clones and drops some. The table has 150,000 to 200,000 clones, around three quarters seen once. Sequenced input: PBMCs. These receptors were obtained from a woman in her forties or fifties in good health and CMV-seronegative.

The chain joins TRBV16 to TRBJ2-3, with 7 bases fitting TRBD1. CDR3 length equals 14 residues. Losses at the gene ends were 4 bases for V and 5 bases for J; bases not matched to a gene: 6. Per the germline V gene, CDR1 is KGHSY and CDR2 is FQNENV. The DNA of the CDR3 is TGTGCCAGCAGCCCGGGACAGCACCTAGATACGCAGTATTTT. Its translation is CASSPGQHLDTQYF. Full variable domain (rest looked up from reference TRBV16 and TRBJ2-3): GEEVAQTPKHLVRGEGQKAKLYCAPIKGHSYVFWYQQVLKNEFKFLISFQNENVFDETGMPKERFSAKCLPNSPCSLEIQATKLEDSAVYFCASSPGQHLDTQYFGPGTRLTVL.

The chain couples TRBV13 to TRBJ1-3; 9 positions agree with TRBD1. CDR3 length: 15 residues. Trimming removed 5 bases from V and 9 bases from J; junction bases left unmatched: 11. CDR1 is PRHDT, CDR2 FYEKMQ, per germline (reference sequence). As DNA, the CDR3 is TGTGCCAGCAGCCACGGACAGGGGCCTTTTGTCACCATATATTTT. It encodes CASSHGQGPFVTIYF.

The table lists this clone with a few counts. The chain joins TRBV6-5 to TRBJ2-2; possible D gene TRBD2, 6 bases. Germline V gives CDR1 MNHEY, CDR2 SVGAGI. Trimming took 5 bases from V and 6 from J, leaving 13 bases between them. CDR3 length: 14 residues. The CDR3 sequence is CASSQTWGAGELFF. The CDR3 DNA reads as TGTGCCAGCAGTCAGACATGGGGGGCCGGGGAGCTGTTTTTT.

The gene calls are TRBV18 and TRBJ1-2; D may be TRBD1 (5 bases). The germline gives CDR1 KGHSH, CDR2 LQKENI. V was clipped by 0 bases and J by 0 bases, with 8 bases between them. This CDR3 is built from 15 residues. The CDR3 DNA reads TGTGCCAGCTCACCACCAGGGGCGACTAACTATGGCTACACCTTC. Translated, it gives CASSPPGATNYGYTF. Complete variable domain (other parts from reference TRBV18 and TRBJ1-2): NAGVMQNPRHLVRRRGQEARLRCSPMKGHSHVYWYRQLPEEGLKFMVYLQKENIIDESGMPKERFSAEFPKEGPSILRIQQVVRGDSAAYFCASSPPGATNYGYTFGSGTRLTVV.

This clone came up once. The chain employs TRBV7-6 and TRBJ2-1; 16 bases agree with TRBD2. This CDR3 is built from 21 residues. Losses at the gene ends were 4 bases for V and 0 bases for J; bases not matched to a gene: 12. Germline V gives CDR1 SGHVS, CDR2 FNYEAQ. CDR3 in amino acids: CASSSVISGTSGGASYNEQFF. The CDR3 DNA follows: TGTGCCAGCAGCTCGGTTATCTCCGGGACTAGCGGGGGGGCCTCCTACAATGAGCAGTTCTTC.

This clone appeared a few times. The rearrangement uses TRBV7-6 and TRBJ2-7; 9 bases match TRBD1. Germline V CDR1 and CDR2: SGHVS, FNYEAQ. The CDR3 has 14 residues. V was pared by 5 bases and J by 0 bases, with 2 bases of the junction left unmatched. For the CDR3, the DNA is TGTGCCAGCAGCCGGACAGGGGACTCCTACGAGCAGTACTTC. Amino acid sequence: CASSRTGDSYEQYF.

The V call is TRBV7-2, the J call TRBJ1-4, with D maybe TRBD1 (5 bases). Per germline, CDR1 SGHTA and CDR2 FQGNSA. V lost 4 bases and J lost 0, with 15 bases in between. This CDR3 has 17 amino acids. Written as DNA, the CDR3 is TGTGCCAGCAGCTCCCGCCCCGGGACTTCAACTAATGAAAAACTGTTTTTT. The encoded protein is CASSSRPGTSTNEKLFF.

This chain joins TRBV27 and TRBJ2-3; 12 bases match TRBD2. Germline values: CDR1 MNHEY, CDR2 SMNVEV (reference sequence). J gave up 5 bases and V 4 bases, and 19 bases lay outside the gene matches. The length of the CDR3 is 20 residues. The CDR3 sequence is CASSSTTTSGGPISRDTQYF. CDR3 DNA sequence: TGTGCCAGCAGTTCCACAACTACTAGCGGGGGGCCCATATCACGAGATACGCAGTATTTT.

The J gene is TRBJ2-3, the V gene TRBV11-1; 14 positions match TRBD2. With V trimmed by 4 bases and J by 6 bases, 6 bases remained unmatched. This CDR3 is built from 16 residues. The V gene's germline CDR1 is SGHAT and CDR2 FQDESV (reference sequence). The CDR3 region is CASSSGTSGRGDTQYF. The CDR3 nucleotides are TGTGCCAGCAGCTCCGGGACTAGCGGGAGAGGGGATACGCAGTATTTT.

V usage is TRBV30 and J usage is TRBJ2-5; a weak D match, TRBD2 (5 bases). This CDR3 spans 14 amino acids. Germline V lookup: CDR1 GTSNPN, CDR2 SVGIG (reference sequence). V shed 0 bases and J shed 1 base, with 9 bases lying between them. CDR3 amino acids: CAWSVGLRQETQYF. Written as DNA, the CDR3 is TGTGCCTGGAGTGTCGGACTCCGCCAAGAGACCCAGTACTTC.

The chain couples TRBV4-2 to TRBJ2-1, with 7 bases matching TRBD2. Germline trimming cut 1 base from V and 14 bases from J; bases unmatched to any gene: 14. CDR1 and CDR2 from the germline V gene are LGHNA and YNFKEQ. The CDR3 runs to 15 residues. CDR3: CASSQGLPPGGSEFF. In nucleotides, the CDR3 is TGTGCCAGCAGCCAAGGATTACCCCCTGGCGGGAGTGAGTTCTTC.

This rearrangement joins TRBV28 to TRBJ2-5; D possibly corresponds to TRBD2 (5 bases). Germline-derived CDR1 and CDR2 are MDHEN and SYDVKM. With 6 bases removed from V and 2 bases from J, the gap between germline ends came to 16 bases. The CDR3 spans 15 residues. The CDR3 here is CASSPGTRYQETQYF. For the CDR3, the DNA is TGTGCCAGCAGCCCTGGAACTAGGTATCAAGAGACCCAGTACTTC. The full variable domain, in which reference TRBV28 and TRBJ2-5 provide the parts outside the CDR3, is DVKVTQSSRYLVKRTGEKVFLECVQDMDHENMFWYRQDPGLGLRLIYFSYDVKMKEKGDIPEGYSVSREKKERFSLILESASTNQTSMYLCASSPGTRYQETQYFGPGTRLLVL.

V is TRBV19 and J is TRBJ1-1; D may be TRBD1 (6 bases). From germline, CDR1 is LNHDA and CDR2 SQIVND (reference sequence). Trimming pared 7 bases from V and 5 bases from J, leaving 23 bases between. The length of the CDR3 is 16 residues. CDR3: CASNTKYRDARTEAFF. CDR3 nucleotides: TGTGCCAGTAACACTAAATACAGGGATGCACGGACTGAAGCTTTCTTT.

The V and J genes are TRBV11-2 and TRBJ1-1; the D gene is possibly TRBD1 (5 bases). The CDR3 runs 14 residues. The V end was cut by 4 bases, the J end by 8 bases, with 17 bases between. Germline V CDR1 and CDR2: SGHAT, FQNNGV. CDR3 sequence (DNA): TGTGCCAGCAGCTCTCAGGTAGGCACAGGAGAAGCTTTCTTT. It specifies CASSSQVGTGEAFF.

The rearrangement uses TRBV5-1 and TRBJ2-1, with no clear D. V lost 4 bases and J 9 bases, leaving 11 bases between the germline ends. The CDR3 totals 12 residues. Germline lookup yields CDR1 SGHRS and CDR2 YFSETQ. The CDR3 bases are TGCGCCAGCAGCCTGGCCCCCGGTGAGCAGTTCTTC. Residues: CASSLAPGEQFF.

The genes are TRBV27 and TRBJ2-4, with D maybe TRBD1 (5 bases). V lost 2 bases to trimming and J lost 3 bases, with 11 bases between them. Per germline, CDR1 MNHEY and CDR2 SMNVEV (reference sequence). This CDR3 contains 15 residues. The CDR3 DNA sequence: TGTGCCAGCAGTTTAGGCGGACAATTCAAAAACATTCAGTACTTC. Protein: CASSLGGQFKNIQYF.

This sequence joins TRBV15 and TRBJ2-5; 8 nucleotides line up with TRBD2. With 3 bases clipped from V and 5 bases from J, the junction kept 2 bases outside the gene matches. Germline CDR1 is LNHNV and CDR2 is YYDKDF (reference sequence). The CDR3 totals 13 residues. Here the CDR3 reads CATSRSGGETQYF. Here the CDR3 DNA reads TGTGCCACCAGCAGGTCGGGGGGGGAGACCCAGTACTTC.

The chain is built from TRBV4-1 and TRBJ2-7, with 10 bases that match TRBD2. Losses at the gene ends were 0 bases for V and 3 bases for J; bases not matched to a gene: 5. There are 16 residues in the CDR3. Germline V gene lookup returns CDR1 MGHRA and CDR2 YSYEKL. The CDR3 here is CASSQEKRGGLYEQYF. The DNA of the CDR3 is TGCGCCAGCAGCCAAGAAAAGCGGGGGGGCCTCTACGAGCAGTACTTC.

The J gene is TRBJ1-4, the V gene TRBV5-5; TRBD1 agrees at 7 bases. The germline V gene encodes CDR1 SGHKS and CDR2 YYEKEE (reference sequence). V was clipped by 3 bases and J by 3 bases; unmatched bases: 5. There are 15 residues in the CDR3. The CDR3 is CASSSEGAPNEKLFF. The DNA for the CDR3 is TGTGCCAGCAGCTCTGAGGGGGCGCCTAATGAAAAACTGTTTTTT.

This chain connects TRBV21-1 to TRBJ2-7; the table's TRBD2 call for D was not verified on the DNA. TRBV21-1 is designated a pseudogene. This CDR3 spans 16 amino acids. This CDR3 reads CASSKRSEIPLYEQYF. The DNA for the CDR3 is TGTGCCAGCAGCAAAAGATCGGAGATTCCTCTCTACGAGCAGTACTTC.

This chain connects TRBV7-2 to TRBJ1-1; the D gene is possibly TRBD1 (5 bases). The CDR3 sequence is 12 residues long. V was pared by 5 bases and J by 7 bases, with 11 bases between. Germline V lookup: CDR1 SGHTA, CDR2 FQGNSA. The DNA of the CDR3 is TGTGCCAGCAGCCGGAACAGGTATGAAGCTTTCTTT. Its protein is CASSRNRYEAFF.

Comments on this clone: One end of the junction is discordant with germline, which a read error may explain. The same CDR3 is also encoded by other DNA sequences in this sample. The J gene is TRBJ1-6, the V gene TRBV6-5; D may be TRBD1 (6 bases). Germline-derived CDR1 and CDR2 are MNHEY and SVGAGI. This CDR3 comprises 14 residues. CDR3 nucleotide sequence: TGTGCCAGCAAAGGACAGCCCTATAATTCCCCCCTCCACTTT. Translation: CASKGQPYNSPLHF.

V is TRBV7-2 and J is TRBJ2-3; 7 bases line up with TRBD2. CDR3 length equals 15 residues. The V segment lost 4 bases and the J segment 4 bases; nucleotides outside the gene matches: 8. Germline V gene data show CDR1 as SGHTA and CDR2 as FQGNSA. CDR3 region: CASSSWGGGPDTQYF. In DNA form, the CDR3 reads TGTGCCAGCAGCTCATGGGGCGGGGGACCAGATACGCAGTATTTT.

This sequence joins TRBV4-3 and TRBJ2-2; maybe TRBD2 (5 bases). The length of the CDR3 is 14 residues. CDR1 is LGHNA and CDR2 is YSLEER in the germline V gene. Trimming took 2 bases from V and 5 from J, leaving 9 bases between them. The CDR3 nucleotides read TGCGCCAGCAGCCAATCGGGGTTAACCGGGGAGCTGTTTTTT. Translating gives CASSQSGLTGELFF.

The V and J genes are TRBV10-3 and TRBJ2-5, with a tentative D call TRBD2 (6 bases). The better agreement between TRBJ2-7 and the DNA end casts doubt on the J call. Germline-derived CDR1 and CDR2 are ENHRY and SYGVKD. The CDR3 spans 14 residues. CDR3 region: CAISGLEGAYEQYF. The CDR3 DNA reads TGTGCCATCAGTGGACTAGAAGGTGCCTACGAGCAGTACTTC.

The rearrangement joins TRBV27 to TRBJ1-1, with a possible D match to TRBD1 (6 bases). Trimming removed 2 bases from V and 6 bases from J, with 16 bases in between. This CDR3 comprises 15 residues. Germline lookup yields CDR1 MNHEY and CDR2 SMNVEV (reference sequence). The CDR3 sequence: CASSLLGQGRPEAFF. The CDR3 coding sequence is TGTGCCAGCAGTTTACTAGGCCAGGGGAGACCTGAAGCTTTCTTT.

The V and J genes are TRBV11-3 and TRBJ2-3; TRBD2 matches 7 bases. The CDR3 loop spans 16 amino acids. Germline trimming cut 5 bases from V and 4 bases from J; bases unmatched to any gene: 12. Per the germline V gene, CDR1 is SGHNT and CDR2 is YENEEA. The CDR3 here is CASSPGASGGPDTQYF. CDR3 sequence (DNA): TGTGCCAGCAGCCCAGGCGCTAGCGGTGGTCCAGATACGCAGTATTTT.

This clone has just a few counts. The rearrangement joins TRBV5-1 to TRBJ2-2, with D possibly being TRBD1 (6 bases). The V gene lost 2 bases and the J gene lost 6 bases, with 14 bases spanning the gap. CDR1 SGHRS and CDR2 YFSETQ come from the germline V gene. CDR3 length equals 15 residues. CDR3 DNA sequence: TGCGCCAGCAGCTTTAGCAGGGGATCAGCCGGGGAGCTGTTTTTT. Its protein product is CASSFSRGSAGELFF.

CDR3 residues: CASSFGGRFYEQYF. The CDR3 nucleotides are TGTGCCAGCAGCTTCGGCGGGAGGTTCTACGAGCAGTACTTC. This chain uses TRBV5-6 with TRBJ2-7; 8 nucleotides line up with TRBD2. The V gene's germline CDR1 is SGHDT and CDR2 YYEEEE. This CDR3 is built from 14 residues. V lost 2 bases and J lost 3; bases outside the gene matches: 4. The full variable domain, in which reference TRBV5-6 and TRBJ2-7 provide the parts outside the CDR3, is DAGVTQSPTHLIKTRGQQVTLRCSPKSGHDTVSWYQQALGQGPQFIFQYYEEEERQRGNFPDRFSGHQFPNYSSELNVNALLLGDSALYLCASSFGGRFYEQYFGPGTRLTVT.

This clone was detected a few times. J is TRBJ2-3 and V is TRBV7-3, with a possible D match to TRBD1 (5 bases). CDR3 length: 13 amino acids. Trimming pared 5 bases from V and 5 bases from J, leaving 11 bases between. Germline V gene sequence: CDR1 SGHTA, CDR2 FQGTGA. This chain's CDR3 is CASSDRGKDTQYF. CDR3 bases: TGTGCCAGCAGCGATAGGGGAAAAGATACGCAGTATTTT.

This chain uses TRBV7-9 with TRBJ2-1; D gene ambiguous. CDR1 and CDR2 (germline): SEHNR, FQNEAQ (reference sequence). CDR3 length equals 12 residues. V lost 4 bases, J lost 9 bases, and 10 bases lay in between. The chain's CDR3 is CASSSGPFEQFF. The CDR3 region has the DNA TGTGCCAGCAGCTCCGGTCCCTTTGAGCAGTTCTTC.

V gene TRBV6-6 combines with J gene TRBJ1-1, with D perhaps TRBD1 (6 bases). Germline-derived CDR1 and CDR2 are MNHNY and SVGAGI (reference sequence). This CDR3 is 14 amino acids long. Trimming stripped 6 bases from V and 1 base from J, with 12 bases between. The CDR3 sequence is CASSPQGTNTEAFF. The CDR3, as DNA: TGTGCCAGCAGCCCCCAGGGGACGAACACTGAAGCTTTCTTT.